The next 16 T cell receptor beta chains were all read from a single sample in a study of blood T cell repertoires in COVID-19. Assay used: immunoSEQ multiplex PCR; TCRdb lists only in-frame clones, some missing. This table has under 300,000 clones, approximately 87% appearing once. The source material was peripheral blood. The receptors were sampled from a woman aged 25 to 39 with COVID-19, enrolled during active disease.

The genes are TRBV7-9 and TRBJ1-1, with a weak D call TRBD1 (6 bases). The CDR3 spans 14 residues. The V gene's germline CDR1 is SEHNR and CDR2 FQNEAQ (reference sequence). The V end was cut by 4 bases, the J end by 1 base, with 10 bases between. CDR3 coding DNA: TGTGCCAGCAGCTCAGGGGTTCCGAACACTGAAGCTTTCTTT. Its translation: CASSSGVPNTEAFF. Using reference TRBV7-9 and TRBJ1-1 for the parts outside the CDR3, the full variable domain is DTGVSQNPRHKITKRGQNVTFRCDPISEHNRLYWYRQTLGQGPEFLTYFQNEAQLEKSRLLSDRFSAERPKGSFSTLEIQRTEQGDSAMYLCASSSGVPNTEAFFGQGTRLTVV.

The chain joins TRBV5-4 to TRBJ2-5; a possible D gene is TRBD1 (6 bases). The CDR3 has 13 residues. Germline values: CDR1 SGHNT, CDR2 YYREEE (reference sequence). The V and J ends lost 6 bases and 3 bases respectively, with 12 bases between them. CDR3 amino acids: CASNPPGEETQYF. The DNA for the CDR3 is TGTGCCAGCAACCCCCCAGGGGAAGAGACCCAGTACTTC.

The V and J genes are TRBV19 and TRBJ1-6, with unresolved D. The V end lost 3 bases, the J end lost 1 base, and 19 bases lay between the germline ends. Germline V gene sequence: CDR1 LNHDA, CDR2 SQIVND (reference sequence). The CDR3 consists of 19 residues. CDR3 in amino acids: CASSMQLRTRRSYNSPLHF. The CDR3 DNA reads TGTGCCAGTAGTATGCAGCTTCGAACAAGGCGGTCCTATAATTCACCCCTCCACTTT.

The sample holds a few counts of this clone. The chain uses TRBV28 and TRBJ2-3, with D possibly matching TRBD2 (7 bases). V dropped 5 bases and J dropped 0 bases, with 15 bases sitting between them. The CDR3 is made up of 16 amino acids. Looked up from germline, CDR1 is MDHEN and CDR2 is SYDVKM. DNA for the CDR3: TGTGCCAGCAGTGCCCTTGGGGGGGCTAGCACAGATACGCAGTATTTT. As protein: CASSALGGASTDTQYF. Full variable domain (outside the CDR3, taken from reference TRBV28 and TRBJ2-3): DVKVTQSSRYLVKRTGEKVFLECVQDMDHENMFWYRQDPGLGLRLIYFSYDVKMKEKGDIPEGYSVSREKKERFSLILESASTNQTSMYLCASSALGGASTDTQYFGPGTRLTVL.

The V call is TRBV15, the J call TRBJ2-5; D unresolved. Deletions cut 2 bases from V and 5 bases from J, with 9 bases between. Germline V gives CDR1 LNHNV, CDR2 YYDKDF (reference sequence). The CDR3 sequence is 13 residues long. The CDR3 DNA sequence: TGTGCCACCAGCAGACAGTTTTTGGAGACCCAGTACTTC. This codes for CATSRQFLETQYF.

The V and J genes are TRBV30 and TRBJ1-1; D uncertain. The germline V gene has CDR1 GTSNPN and CDR2 SVGIG (reference sequence). The CDR3 is made up of 11 amino acids. Trimming took off 2 bases at V and 10 bases at J, with 11 bases between the two ends. The CDR3 loop reads CAWSTVAGAFF. DNA for the CDR3: TGTGCCTGGAGTACGGTAGCGGGAGCTTTCTTT.

The chain has TRBV19 and TRBJ1-2; D ambiguous. V dropped 6 bases and J dropped 4 bases, with 18 bases sitting between them. Germline CDR1 reads LNHDA; CDR2 reads SQIVND (reference sequence). CDR3 length: 15 amino acids. CDR3 DNA: TGTGCCAGTAGGACCCGCCGACCGGGGAGCTATGGCTACACCTTC. Its protein product is CASRTRRPGSYGYTF.

This clone has only a few counts. The chain links TRBV6-5 to TRBJ2-3, with D tentatively TRBD2 (7 bases). This CDR3 is built from 14 residues. Germline-derived CDR1 and CDR2 are MNHEY and SVGAGI. The germline V and J ends were trimmed by 7 bases and 5 bases, with 16 bases remaining between them. The CDR3 coding sequence is TGTGCCAGCAAGCGGGATGGGGGCCAAGATACGCAGTATTTT. It yields the protein CASKRDGGQDTQYF.

The rearrangement links TRBV13 to TRBJ1-2; TRBD1 agrees at 9 bases. Germline lookup yields CDR1 PRHDT and CDR2 FYEKMQ (reference sequence). Unmatched junction bases numbered 8, after V lost 5 bases and J lost 7 bases. CDR3 length equals 14 residues. For the CDR3, the DNA is TGTGCCAGCAGCGGGACAGGGTTTCAATTTGGCTACACCTTC. Its protein is CASSGTGFQFGYTF.

This clone was found many times. V usage is TRBV11-2 and J usage is TRBJ1-1, with 8 bases fitting TRBD1. CDR1 and CDR2 from the germline V gene are SGHAT and FQNNGV. V shed 5 bases and J 3 bases; nucleotides not matched to a gene: 14. There are 17 residues in the CDR3. CDR3 loop: CASSPTRDRRLHTEAFF. For the CDR3, the DNA is TGTGCCAGCAGCCCTACCCGGGACAGGCGTTTACACACTGAAGCTTTCTTT.

V gene TRBV6-5 combines with J gene TRBJ1-2; D may be TRBD1 (6 bases). Germline V gives CDR1 MNHEY, CDR2 SVGAGI. This CDR3 region has 15 residues. The V end lost 7 bases, the J end lost 4 bases, and 19 bases lay between the germline ends. CDR3 sequence: CASTLSLKGVYGYTF. The DNA for the CDR3 is TGTGCCAGCACACTCAGTCTAAAGGGGGTCTATGGCTACACCTTC.

This clone came up once. This chain uses TRBV7-9 with TRBJ1-1; D not certain. V was pared by 2 bases and J by 7 bases, with 8 bases between. Germline V gene data show CDR1 as SEHNR and CDR2 as FQNEAQ (reference sequence). CDR3 length: 12 residues. The CDR3 loop is CASSLIANEAFF. In DNA form, the CDR3 reads TGTGCCAGCAGCTTAATCGCTAATGAAGCTTTCTTT.

The genes are TRBV29-1 and TRBJ2-1, with a possible D match to TRBD1 (5 bases). CDR1 SQVTM and CDR2 ANQGSEA come from the germline V gene. V shed 6 bases and J shed 8 bases, with 17 bases lying between them. This CDR3 spans 13 amino acids. The CDR3 region is CSVGFGAWDEQFF. In DNA, the CDR3 is TGCAGCGTCGGGTTTGGGGCTTGGGATGAGCAGTTCTTC.

This clone was picked up one time. CDR3 loop: CASSLFGQGGFNEQFF. The DNA of the CDR3 is TGTGCCAGCAGCTTATTTGGACAGGGAGGTTTCAATGAGCAGTTCTTC. The V and J genes are TRBV7-9 and TRBJ2-1, with 8 nucleotides matching TRBD1. The CDR3 consists of 16 residues. Per germline, CDR1 SEHNR and CDR2 FQNEAQ (reference sequence). Trimming took 2 bases from V and 6 from J; bases not matched to a gene: 9.

This clone was seen more than once but under ten times. The V gene is TRBV3-1 (or the pseudogene TRBV3-2), the J gene TRBJ1-2; D gene ambiguous. This CDR3 is built from 12 residues. In germline, CDR1 is LGHDT, CDR2 YNNKEL (reference sequence). V dropped 3 bases and J dropped 9 bases, with 11 bases sitting between them. The DNA for the CDR3 is TGTGCCAGCAGCCAGGGCGTAAGAAGCTACACCTTC. Encoded protein: CASSQGVRSYTF.

The chain combines TRBV4-1 with TRBJ2-5, with D perhaps matching TRBD2 (7 bases). The CDR3 contains 17 residues. Looked up from germline, CDR1 is MGHRA and CDR2 is YSYEKL. V lost 4 bases and J lost 5, with 23 bases in between. CDR3 sequence reads: CASSRTGGGGQEETQYF. For the CDR3, the DNA is TGCGCCAGCAGCCGCACAGGAGGGGGGGGTCAGGAGGAGACCCAGTACTTC.